The 10 T cell receptor beta chains reported below all come from one sample, sequenced in a study of regulatory T cells in long-lasting Graves disease. Indicated time point: newly diagnosed GD, antithyroid drugs for less than 3 months. The TCR library was made from RNA that had been extracted from PBMCs in TRIzol. Both iRepertoire HTBI primers and Arm-PCR of CDR3 regions were used to build the TCR beta libraries. TCRdb recomputed calls from the multiplex PCR reads with MiXCR, one row per CDR3 protein. The table records about half a million distinct CDR3 sequences, around 12% of them present only once. This sample also appeared in a second study, on T cells in Graves' hyperthyroidism and ophthalmopathy.

Sequencing used peripheral blood mononuclear cells (PBMCs), obtained at new diagnosis, from a patient treated with antithyroid drugs. The receptors come from a woman in her twenties or thirties with Graves disease.

The rearrangement links TRBV12-3 or TRBV12-4 to TRBJ2-4, with TRBD2 identical over 11 bases. This CDR3 has 18 amino acids. V gave up 7 bases and J gave up 6 bases; unmatched junction bases: 17. The CDR3 DNA follows: TGTGCCAGCACCCTGGGACTAGCGGACCCCGGGGGCCGAAACATTCAGTACTTC. Translated, it gives CASTLGLADPGGRNIQYF.

This chain joins TRBV20-1 and TRBJ2-4; 7 nucleotides match TRBD1. V trimming: 4 bases; J trimming: 2 bases; junction bases outside the gene matches: 2. The CDR3 consists of 13 residues. Per the germline V gene, CDR1 is DFQATT and CDR2 is SNEGSKA (reference sequence). The CDR3 region is CSATTGSKNIQYF. DNA for the CDR3: TGCAGTGCTACGACAGGGTCCAAAAACATTCAGTACTTC.

This clonotype has a count of ten or more. The CDR3 coding sequence is TGCAGTGCTAGTCTTCGTAGCGGGAGGGGAAGCTCCTACAATGAGCAGTTCTTC. It specifies CSASLRSGRGSSYNEQFF. The chain recombines TRBV20-1 with TRBJ2-1, with TRBD2 matching over 11 bases. The CDR3 loop spans 18 amino acids. Losses at the gene ends were 3 bases for V and 0 bases for J; bases not matched to a gene: 10. Per germline, CDR1 DFQATT and CDR2 SNEGSKA (reference sequence).

At least ten counts were recorded for this clonotype. In nucleotides, the CDR3 is TGCAGTGCTAGAGTTGGGGGGAGGAACACTGAAGCTTTCTTT. It translates to CSARVGGRNTEAFF. The rearrangement links TRBV20-1 to TRBJ1-1, with D maybe TRBD1 (5 bases). The germline V and J ends were trimmed by 1 base and 1 base, with 10 bases remaining between them. The CDR3 totals 14 residues. Germline CDR1 DFQATT, CDR2 SNEGSKA (reference sequence).

This clonotype has at least ten counts. The CDR3 spells CASAKRSGHPSYEQYF. The CDR3 bases are TGTGCCAGCGCCAAACGGTCAGGGCACCCCTCCTACGAGCAGTACTTC. The chain uses TRBV27 and TRBJ2-7; TRBD1 might be the D (5 bases). The CDR3 is 16 amino acids. Trimming took 8 bases from V and 0 from J, leaving 20 bases between them. The germline gives CDR1 MNHEY, CDR2 SMNVEV (reference sequence).

This clonotype was counted between two and nine times. A much more abundant neighbour one base away suggests this may be a read error. The chain combines TRBV3-1 with TRBJ2-2; D not certain. Germline loops: CDR1 LGHDT, CDR2 YNNKEL (reference sequence). The CDR3 has 13 amino acids. The V gene lost 0 bases and the J gene lost 2 bases, with 1 base spanning the gap. The CDR3 DNA sequence: TGTGCCAGCAGCCAAGACAACACCGGGGAGCTGTTTTTT. Its translation: CASSQDNTGELFF. Complete variable domain (other parts from reference TRBV3-1 and TRBJ2-2): DTAVSQTPKYLVTQMGNDKSIKCEQNLGHDTMYWYKQDSKKFLKIMFSYNNKELIINETVPNRFSPKSPDKAHLNLHINSLELGDSAVYFCASSQDNTGELFFGEGSRLTVL.

This clonotype came up many times. The J gene is TRBJ1-1, the V gene TRBV20-1; unclear D gene. CDR3 length equals 15 residues. Germline V gene lookup returns CDR1 DFQATT and CDR2 SNEGSKA (reference sequence). With 2 bases removed from V and 1 base from J, the gap between germline ends came to 14 bases. CDR3 loop: CSARSPGYTNTEAFF. The CDR3 coding sequence is TGCAGTGCTAGATCCCCCGGGTATACGAACACTGAAGCTTTCTTT.

This clonotype was counted ten times or more. The chain couples TRBV20-1 to TRBJ1-1; D is possibly TRBD1 (5 bases). CDR1 is DFQATT and CDR2 is SNEGSKA in the germline V gene (reference sequence). Trimming left V 3 bases short and J 0 bases short, with 20 bases between. The CDR3 is made up of 17 amino acids. In DNA form, the CDR3 reads TGCAGTGCTAGGTTGGGCCCCGCAGGGTACATGAACACTGAAGCTTTCTTT. Amino acids: CSARLGPAGYMNTEAFF.

V is TRBV7-3 and J is TRBJ2-1; 9 bases are shared with TRBD2. CDR3 length: 16 residues. Germline loops: CDR1 SGHTA, CDR2 FQGTGA. Trimming at V came to 1 base and at J to 3 bases, leaving 4 bases not matched to a gene. This CDR3 is CASSLIAGVSYNEQFF. DNA of the CDR3: TGTGCCAGCAGCTTAATAGCGGGGGTGAGCTACAATGAGCAGTTCTTC.

This chain links TRBV5-1 with TRBJ2-3, with D possibly matching TRBD2 (6 bases). The CDR3 consists of 15 residues. V lost 1 base and J 4 bases, leaving 13 bases between the germline ends. Germline V CDR1 and CDR2: SGHRS, YFSETQ. CDR3 sequence reads: CASSLHRERADTQYF. DNA of the CDR3: TGCGCCAGCAGCTTGCATCGGGAGAGGGCAGATACGCAGTATTTT.